This T cell receptor (beta chain) was captured by sequencing in a study of shared clonotypes between healthy human individuals. The naive CD8 fraction comprised CD45RO-negative cells positively selected for CCR7 and excluded terminally differentiated effector memory CD45RA+ cells. Comments on this clone: What it binds is unknown.

In germline, CDR1 is MGHDK, CDR2 SYGVNS. Trimming cost V 2 bases and J 3 bases, with 14 bases left between them. There are 17 residues in the CDR3. General study points: Few donors restricted represented genetic and exposure-history diversity. At large depth, rarefaction still showed sorted-subset sequencing to be incomplete.

Genomic DNA from each subset was divided evenly over several immunoSEQ plates. As originally analysed: ImmunoSEQ output lacked quality scores and full-length reads, limiting matched filtering. Here immunoSEQ multiplex PCR was the method, and the copy in TCRdb shows in-frame clones only, minus some. V, J and clone size are taken as reported in that table, and D and trimming were inferred from the DNA itself. The table lists just over 2,000,000 clones, roughly 94% of them singletons. The clonotype comes from a man younger than 35 in good health. The chain joins TRBV25-1 to TRBJ2-6; D perhaps matches TRBD1 (5 bases). Sequenced material: naive CD8+ T cells sorted from blood. As DNA, the CDR3 is TGTGCCAGCAGTGAACAGGGCCAAGCTTTTGGGGCCAACGTCCTGACTTTC. Translated: CASSEQGQAFGANVLTF.